This is a list of T cell receptor beta chains from one sample in a study of shared clonotypes between healthy human individuals. Only in-frame clones appear in the TCRdb table, and some are missing; sequencing was by immunoSEQ multiplex PCR. The sample lists around 640,000 clones; 95% to 97% were seen once. Material: naive CD8+ T cells sorted from blood. The receptor source for this set is a woman in her 30s in good health. The CDR3 runs from the conserved cysteine through the conserved F or W. Each record gives: clone size, J gene, D gene, V gene, CDR3 protein, CDR3 DNA. A D gene is named only where the DNA matches it firmly. Rows may omit the clone size; those that give it use once, few, many or a size class.

>.|TRBJ2-5|TRBD1|TRBV13
CASSPGQGRVWSETQYF
TGTGCCAGCAGCCCAGGACAGGGGCGGGTCTGGTCTGAGACCCAGTACTTC
>.|TRBJ2-3|.|TRBV11-2
CASSLVPGWATDTQYF
TGTGCCAGCAGCTTAGTCCCGGGCTGGGCCACAGATACGCAGTATTTT
>.|TRBJ2-1|.|TRBV28
CASSPLHLNPSNEQFF
TGTGCCAGCAGTCCGCTTCACCTGAACCCCTCCAATGAGCAGTTCTTC
>.|TRBJ2-7|.|TRBV2
CASSEKLSGPYEQYF
TGTGCCAGCAGTGAAAAGCTTTCTGGGCCCTACGAGCAGTACTTC
>.|TRBJ2-2|.|TRBV6-4
CASSDRGEGNTGELFF
TGTGCCAGCAGTGACCGAGGAGAGGGGAACACCGGGGAGCTGTTTTTT
>.|TRBJ2-3|.|TRBV19
CASSIGNRLYF
TGTGCCAGTAGTATTGGGAATCGGCTGTATTTT
>.|TRBJ2-3|TRBD1|TRBV7-9
CASSLTGGTDTQYF
TGTGCCAGCAGCTTAACAGGGGGAACAGATACGCAGTATTTT
>.|TRBJ2-7|.|TRBV28
CASSLRPGQLSYEQYF
TGTGCCAGCAGTTTACGTCCAGGTCAGCTGTCCTACGAGCAGTACTTC
>.|TRBJ2-7|.|TRBV9
CASSPRPYEQYF
TGTGCCAGCAGCCCTAGGCCCTACGAGCAGTACTTC
>.|TRBJ2-7|TRBD2|TRBV28
CASSPIAGMGSYEQYF
TGTGCCAGCAGCCCGATAGCGGGAATGGGATCCTACGAGCAGTACTTC
>once|TRBJ2-7|TRBD1|TRBV29-1
CSVGSGTGIYEQYF
TGCAGCGTTGGATCCGGGACAGGGATCTACGAGCAGTACTTC
>.|TRBJ1-1|TRBD1|TRBV30
CASDRENTEAFF
TGTGCCTCAGACAGGGAGAACACTGAAGCTTTCTTT
>.|TRBJ2-1|.|TRBV5-6
CASSLWGHNEQFF
TGTGCCAGCAGCTTGTGGGGGCACAATGAGCAGTTCTTC
>once|TRBJ2-5|TRBD2|TRBV27
CASSSRLAGEKTQYF
TGTGCCAGCAGTTCCCGACTAGCGGGAGAGAAGACCCAGTACTTC
>.|TRBJ1-2|.|TRBV28
CASSLRYRVGLEGYTF
TGTGCCAGCAGCTTACGATACAGGGTCGGCCTTGAAGGCTACACCTTC
>.|TRBJ2-7|.|TRBV7-7
CASSLGPLYEQYF
TGTGCCAGCAGCCTCGGGCCCCTTTACGAGCAGTACTTC
>.|TRBJ1-3|.|TRBV9
CASNPGTENTIYF
TGTGCCAGCAACCCCGGGACCGAGAACACCATATATTTT
>.|TRBJ2-1|.|TRBV13
CASSRDFEQFF
TGTGCCAGCAGCCGGGACTTTGAGCAGTTCTTC
>.|TRBJ1-5|.|TRBV19
CASRGLSDNQPQHF
TGTGCCAGTAGGGGACTAAGTGACAATCAGCCCCAGCATTTT
>.|TRBJ1-1|.|TRBV6-6
CASTPLEVNTEAFF
TGTGCCAGCACCCCTCTAGAGGTCAACACTGAAGCTTTCTTT
>.|TRBJ2-1|.|TRBV6-1
CASSDEPFLNEQFF
TGTGCCAGCAGTGACGAGCCCTTTTTGAATGAGCAGTTCTTC
>.|TRBJ2-2|.|TRBV4-2
CASSQDRGVGELFF
TGTGCCAGCAGCCAAGACCGGGGAGTCGGGGAGCTGTTTTTT
>.|TRBJ2-7|TRBD2|TRBV5-3
CARSSRISGSSYEQYF
TGTGCCAGAAGCTCCCGGATTAGCGGGAGCTCCTACGAGCAGTACTTC
>.|TRBJ2-7|.|TRBV27
CASSARDPDEQYF
TGTGCCAGCAGTGCCCGGGACCCGGACGAGCAGTACTTC
>.|TRBJ2-7|.|TRBV27
CASSLAWGYEQYF
TGTGCCAGCAGTTTAGCTTGGGGCTACGAGCAGTACTTC
>.|TRBJ1-2|.|TRBV29-1
CSVEDSHPDPSGGVYGYTF
TGCAGCGTTGAAGATAGCCACCCGGACCCATCGGGCGGGGTGTATGGCTACACCTTC
>.|TRBJ2-3|TRBD2|TRBV5-6
CASSPTSGTGQYF
TGTGCCAGCAGCCCGACTAGCGGGACAGGGCAGTATTTT
>.|TRBJ1-5|.|TRBV10-2
CASSDRLNQPQHF
TGCGCCAGCAGTGACAGGTTGAATCAGCCCCAGCATTTT
>.|TRBJ2-7|TRBD2|TRBV5-7
CASSWQQAGGMIYEQYF
TGTGCCAGCAGCTGGCAGCAAGCGGGGGGGATGATCTACGAGCAGTACTTC
>.|TRBJ2-2|TRBD2|TRBV7-3
CASSLTGDYGELFF
TGTGCCAGCAGCTTAACAGGGGACTACGGGGAGCTGTTTTTT
>.|TRBJ1-2|TRBD1|TRBV30
CAWSEGQANYGYTF
TGTGCCTGGAGTGAGGGACAGGCTAACTATGGCTACACCTTC
>once|TRBJ2-2|TRBD2|TRBV12-5
CASGLIAGGPGELFF
TGTGCTAGTGGTCTGATAGCGGGAGGGCCTGGGGAGCTGTTTTTT
>.|TRBJ2-7|TRBD1|TRBV28
CASHGQAYEQYF
TGTGCCAGCCACGGACAGGCCTACGAGCAGTACTTC
>once|TRBJ2-2|.|TRBV28
CASSSPREGLTGELFF
TGTGCCAGCAGTTCCCCCCGAGAGGGGCTCACCGGGGAGCTGTTTTTT
>.|TRBJ1-3|.|TRBV7-9
CASSLVGGHSRGNTIYF
TGTGCCAGCAGCTTAGTAGGGGGTCACTCCCGCGGAAACACCATATATTTT
>.|TRBJ1-2|.|TRBV5-1
CASSLAGDGYTF
TGCGCCAGCAGCTTGGCCGGGGACGGCTACACCTTC
>.|TRBJ2-5|TRBD1|TRBV5-6
CASSRTGYQETQYF
TGTGCCAGCAGCCGGACAGGTTACCAAGAGACCCAGTACTTC
>.|TRBJ2-7|.|TRBV6-5
CASSGGRDYYEQYF
TGTGCCAGCAGTGGGGGCAGGGACTACTACGAGCAGTACTTC
>.|TRBJ2-3|TRBD1|TRBV5-1
CASSLVWTGGTDTQYF
TGCGCCAGCAGCTTGGTATGGACAGGGGGCACAGATACGCAGTATTTT
>.|TRBJ2-7|.|TRBV14
CASSQVNGYEQYF
TGTGCCAGCAGCCAAGTTAACGGCTACGAGCAGTACTTC
>.|TRBJ1-1|.|TRBV27
CASSYTGPLNTEAFF
TGTGCCAGCAGTTATACGGGACCCTTGAACACTGAAGCTTTCTTT
>.|TRBJ2-7|.|TRBV28
CASSPGASYEQYF
TGTGCCAGCAGCCCCGGGGCCTCCTACGAGCAGTACTTC
>.|TRBJ1-1|.|TRBV19
CASSMNTEAFF
TGTGCCAGTAGCATGAACACTGAAGCTTTCTTT
>.|TRBJ2-1|.|TRBV4-1
CASSPGKNNEQFF
TGCGCCAGCAGCCCTGGTAAGAACAATGAGCAGTTCTTC
>.|TRBJ1-4|.|TRBV29-1
CSVEAGAPNEKLFF
TGCAGCGTTGAGGCGGGGGCCCCTAATGAAAAACTGTTTTTT
>.|TRBJ1-3|TRBD1|TRBV9
CASSSGQGVFSGNTIYF
TGTGCCAGCAGCTCAGGACAGGGGGTATTCTCTGGAAACACCATATATTTT
>once|TRBJ1-5|.|TRBV19
CASTMVGAGRQPQHF
TGTGCCAGTACCATGGTCGGGGCAGGGAGACAGCCCCAGCATTTT
>.|TRBJ2-7|TRBD1|TRBV28
CASSLPGQDYEQYF
TGTGCCAGCAGTCTACCGGGACAGGACTACGAGCAGTACTTC
>.|TRBJ2-5|.|TRBV5-6
CASSSPTDPRGETQYF
TGTGCCAGCAGCTCGCCGACAGACCCCCGAGGGGAGACCCAGTACTTC
>.|TRBJ2-7|TRBD2|TRBV5-6
CASSTTAGELVYEQYF
TGTGCCAGCAGCACCACTGCGGGAGAACTTGTGTACGAGCAGTACTTC
>.|TRBJ1-1|.|TRBV9
CASSANRDFANTEAFF
TGTGCCAGCAGCGCAAACAGGGATTTCGCGAACACTGAAGCTTTCTTT
>.|TRBJ2-7|.|TRBV11-2
CASSFGFSYEQYF
TGTGCCAGCAGCTTCGGGTTCTCCTACGAGCAGTACTTC
>few|TRBJ1-5|.|TRBV7-2
CASSFFVGVNQPQHF
TGTGCCAGCAGCTTCTTCGTCGGGGTCAATCAGCCCCAGCATTTT
>.|TRBJ2-7|.|TRBV4-1
CASSQQSSRSRFYEQYF
TGCGCCAGCAGCCAACAAAGCTCAAGGTCCCGATTCTACGAGCAGTACTTC
>.|TRBJ1-4|.|TRBV9
CASSVTGSNEKLFF
TGTGCCAGCAGCGTAACAGGGTCTAATGAAAAACTGTTTTTT